A selection of T cell receptor beta chains follows, all from one sample in a study of blood T cell repertoires in COVID-19. The repertoire was sequenced with immunoSEQ multiplex PCR; TCRdb's copy has only in-frame clones and lacks some. The sample holds 200,000 to 250,000 clones, 86% seen once. Sequencing was performed on peripheral blood. The receptor set was obtained from an elderly man with acute or convalescent COVID-19. The CDR3 runs from the conserved cysteine through the conserved F or W. A D gene is named only where the DNA matches it firmly. The size field is filled for only some rows; it gives once, few, many or a size class.

j_call clone_size cdr3_length v_call d_call cdr3_nt cdr3_aa
TRBJ2-1 . 18 TRBV21-1 . TGTGCCAGCAGCAAAGGGACGGCTAAAGCGGGAGTAGGTAATGAGCAGTTCTTC CASSKGTAKAGVGNEQFF
TRBJ2-1 . 14 TRBV4-1 . TGCGCCAGCAGCCAACAGGACTCTAGGAATGAGCAGTTCTTC CASSQQDSRNEQFF
TRBJ1-5 . 14 TRBV28 TRBD1 TGTGCCAGCAGCCAAGGGGGCGGACGGCAGCCCCAGCATTTT CASSQGGGRQPQHF
TRBJ2-1 . 15 TRBV5-1 TRBD1 TGCGCCAGCAGCCCAGGGACAGGGTCTTACAATGAGCAGTTCTTC CASSPGTGSYNEQFF
TRBJ1-2 . 14 TRBV3-1/TRBV3-2 TRBD1 TGTGCCAGCTCCCGGGACAGGGGTCCGTATGGCTACACCTTC CASSRDRGPYGYTF
TRBJ2-5 few 15 TRBV10-2 TRBD1 TGCGCCAGCAGGGCAGGGGGATTACCCCAAGAGACCCAGTACTTC CASRAGGLPQETQYF
TRBJ2-2 . 15 TRBV6-5 . TGTGCCAGCAGCCGCGACAGGTTAAACACCGGGGAGCTGTTTTTT CASSRDRLNTGELFF
TRBJ2-3 . 16 TRBV10-1 TRBD2 TGCGCCAGCAGTGAGTTAGCGGGTGTCGGATCAGATACGCAGTATTTT CASSELAGVGSDTQYF
TRBJ1-2 . 14 TRBV18 TRBD1 TGTGCCAGCTCACCACCGGGACAGGGAGGAGGCTACACCTTC CASSPPGQGGGYTF
TRBJ1-1 . 13 TRBV29-1 . TGCAGCGTTGAAGCCGGGAGGGCCACTGAAGCTTTCTTT CSVEAGRATEAFF
TRBJ1-6 . 14 TRBV19 TRBD1 TGTGCCAGTAGTGCGGGACAGGGAAATTCACCCCTCCACTTT CASSAGQGNSPLHF
TRBJ1-2 . 13 TRBV6-5 TRBD1 TGTGCCAGCCAAGCGGGACAGGGTCGAGGCTACACCTTC CASQAGQGRGYTF
TRBJ2-2 . 14 TRBV27 . TGTGCCAGCAGGGTCGGGAGGAACACCGGGGAGCTGTTTTTT CASRVGRNTGELFF
TRBJ1-2 . 14 TRBV7-9 TRBD1 TGTGCCAGCAGCCCGGGACAGGAATTCTATGGCTACACCTTC CASSPGQEFYGYTF
TRBJ2-1 . 17 TRBV11-3 TRBD2 TGTGCCAGCAGCCTCAGGGGACTAGCGGGGGGTGGAAATGAGCAGTTCTTC CASSLRGLAGGGNEQFF
TRBJ1-1 . 17 TRBV5-1 . TGCGCCAGCAGCTATCAACCAGGGGCGGGGGGGCCCACTGAAGCTTTCTTT CASSYQPGAGGPTEAFF
TRBJ2-3 . 14 TRBV28 . TGTGCCAGCAGTTCGGGACTCCTCACAGATACGCAGTATTTT CASSSGLLTDTQYF
TRBJ1-2 . 13 TRBV19 . TGTGCCAGTAGTTCCACCGGGACATATGGCTACACCTTC CASSSTGTYGYTF
TRBJ1-4 . 14 TRBV5-1 . TGCGCCAGCAGCTTGTCGGGATTGGGTGAAAAACTGTTTTTT CASSLSGLGEKLFF
TRBJ1-5 . 16 TRBV18 . TGTGCCAGCTCACCATTGGGGGGTTATAGCAATCAGCCCCAGCATTTT CASSPLGGYSNQPQHF
TRBJ1-5 . 14 TRBV28 . TGTGCCAGCAGTTTGATTCGATCTACCCAAGCCCAGCATTTT CASSLIRSTQAQHF
TRBJ2-1 . 13 TRBV5-1 . TGCGCCAGCAGCCCCCGGGAGTACAATGAGCAGTTCTTC CASSPREYNEQFF
TRBJ2-1 . 13 TRBV20-1 . TGCAGTGCTAGTGTCTCTTCCTACAATGAGCAGTTCTTC CSASVSSYNEQFF
TRBJ1-3 . 14 TRBV5-5 . TGTGCCAGTAAAGGAGGCCTTGGGGGAAACACCATATATTTT CASKGGLGGNTIYF
TRBJ2-5 once 11 TRBV6-5 . TGTGCCAGTTCCCGCGGGGAGACCCAGTACTTC CASSRGETQYF
TRBJ2-3 once 12 TRBV7-8 . TGTGCCAGCAGCCATTACACAGATACGCAGTATTTT CASSHYTDTQYF
TRBJ2-7 . 17 TRBV9 TRBD2 TGTGCCAGCAGCCCATACGGGAGCCAGCGGGGAGCCTACGAGCAGTACTTC CASSPYGSQRGAYEQYF
TRBJ2-1 . 14 TRBV28 . TGTGCCACCTTAGGCCGGGATAATTACAATGAGCAGTTCTTC CATLGRDNYNEQFF
TRBJ2-7 . 15 TRBV5-1 TRBD1 TGCGCCAGCAGCTCCCGGGACAGGGGGTCCTACGAGCAGTACTTC CASSSRDRGSYEQYF
TRBJ2-1 . 17 TRBV4-3 TRBD2 TGCGCCAGCAGCCAAGGCCTAACTAGCGGGGCCTACAATGAGCAGTTCTTC CASSQGLTSGAYNEQFF
TRBJ1-5 . 15 TRBV2 . TGTGCCAGCAGTGCTGTGGGCGAATGGGCTCAGCCCCAGCATTTT CASSAVGEWAQPQHF
TRBJ2-7 . 15 TRBV5-4 TRBD2 TGTGCCAGCAGCCCCGGGACTAGCGGGATCGGGGAGCAGTACTTC CASSPGTSGIGEQYF
TRBJ1-5 . 15 TRBV27 TRBD1 TGTGCCAGCGGACTAGGACAGGGGGCGGGCCAGCCCCAGCATTTT CASGLGQGAGQPQHF
TRBJ2-7 once 14 TRBV11-3 TRBD1 TGTGCCAGCAGCCTGGGGACAGTTAGCAGCGAGCAGTACTTC CASSLGTVSSEQYF
TRBJ1-1 once 13 TRBV28 . TGTGCCAGCCTCGGACAGATGAACACTGAAGCTTTCTTT CASLGQMNTEAFF
TRBJ2-1 . 14 TRBV15 TRBD2 TGTGCCACCAGCACGGGGGGGGCCTACAATGAGCAGTTCTTC CATSTGGAYNEQFF
TRBJ1-5 . 15 TRBV28 TRBD1 TGTGCCAGCAGTTTAGACAGGGGGCTCAATCAGCCCCAGCATTTT CASSLDRGLNQPQHF
TRBJ2-3 . 16 TRBV19 TRBD1 TGTGCCAGTAGTCGACAGGGGGCTGGTCTAACAGATACGCAGTATTTT CASSRQGAGLTDTQYF
TRBJ2-7 . 14 TRBV6-2/TRBV6-3 . TGTGCCAGCAGTTACCCGAGAACGTTCTACGAGCAGTACTTC CASSYPRTFYEQYF
TRBJ2-3 few 16 TRBV3-1/TRBV3-2 . TGTGCCAGCAGCCAAGTGACGGGGTCTATGACAGATACGCAGTATTTT CASSQVTGSMTDTQYF
TRBJ1-2 . 15 TRBV4-3 TRBD1 TGCGCCAGCAGCCCCACGACAGGGGGCTCCTATGGCTACACCTTC CASSPTTGGSYGYTF
TRBJ1-1 once 15 TRBV28 . TGTGCCAGCAGTTTTCTAGTTGGGAGGGACACTGAAGCTTTCTTT CASSFLVGRDTEAFF